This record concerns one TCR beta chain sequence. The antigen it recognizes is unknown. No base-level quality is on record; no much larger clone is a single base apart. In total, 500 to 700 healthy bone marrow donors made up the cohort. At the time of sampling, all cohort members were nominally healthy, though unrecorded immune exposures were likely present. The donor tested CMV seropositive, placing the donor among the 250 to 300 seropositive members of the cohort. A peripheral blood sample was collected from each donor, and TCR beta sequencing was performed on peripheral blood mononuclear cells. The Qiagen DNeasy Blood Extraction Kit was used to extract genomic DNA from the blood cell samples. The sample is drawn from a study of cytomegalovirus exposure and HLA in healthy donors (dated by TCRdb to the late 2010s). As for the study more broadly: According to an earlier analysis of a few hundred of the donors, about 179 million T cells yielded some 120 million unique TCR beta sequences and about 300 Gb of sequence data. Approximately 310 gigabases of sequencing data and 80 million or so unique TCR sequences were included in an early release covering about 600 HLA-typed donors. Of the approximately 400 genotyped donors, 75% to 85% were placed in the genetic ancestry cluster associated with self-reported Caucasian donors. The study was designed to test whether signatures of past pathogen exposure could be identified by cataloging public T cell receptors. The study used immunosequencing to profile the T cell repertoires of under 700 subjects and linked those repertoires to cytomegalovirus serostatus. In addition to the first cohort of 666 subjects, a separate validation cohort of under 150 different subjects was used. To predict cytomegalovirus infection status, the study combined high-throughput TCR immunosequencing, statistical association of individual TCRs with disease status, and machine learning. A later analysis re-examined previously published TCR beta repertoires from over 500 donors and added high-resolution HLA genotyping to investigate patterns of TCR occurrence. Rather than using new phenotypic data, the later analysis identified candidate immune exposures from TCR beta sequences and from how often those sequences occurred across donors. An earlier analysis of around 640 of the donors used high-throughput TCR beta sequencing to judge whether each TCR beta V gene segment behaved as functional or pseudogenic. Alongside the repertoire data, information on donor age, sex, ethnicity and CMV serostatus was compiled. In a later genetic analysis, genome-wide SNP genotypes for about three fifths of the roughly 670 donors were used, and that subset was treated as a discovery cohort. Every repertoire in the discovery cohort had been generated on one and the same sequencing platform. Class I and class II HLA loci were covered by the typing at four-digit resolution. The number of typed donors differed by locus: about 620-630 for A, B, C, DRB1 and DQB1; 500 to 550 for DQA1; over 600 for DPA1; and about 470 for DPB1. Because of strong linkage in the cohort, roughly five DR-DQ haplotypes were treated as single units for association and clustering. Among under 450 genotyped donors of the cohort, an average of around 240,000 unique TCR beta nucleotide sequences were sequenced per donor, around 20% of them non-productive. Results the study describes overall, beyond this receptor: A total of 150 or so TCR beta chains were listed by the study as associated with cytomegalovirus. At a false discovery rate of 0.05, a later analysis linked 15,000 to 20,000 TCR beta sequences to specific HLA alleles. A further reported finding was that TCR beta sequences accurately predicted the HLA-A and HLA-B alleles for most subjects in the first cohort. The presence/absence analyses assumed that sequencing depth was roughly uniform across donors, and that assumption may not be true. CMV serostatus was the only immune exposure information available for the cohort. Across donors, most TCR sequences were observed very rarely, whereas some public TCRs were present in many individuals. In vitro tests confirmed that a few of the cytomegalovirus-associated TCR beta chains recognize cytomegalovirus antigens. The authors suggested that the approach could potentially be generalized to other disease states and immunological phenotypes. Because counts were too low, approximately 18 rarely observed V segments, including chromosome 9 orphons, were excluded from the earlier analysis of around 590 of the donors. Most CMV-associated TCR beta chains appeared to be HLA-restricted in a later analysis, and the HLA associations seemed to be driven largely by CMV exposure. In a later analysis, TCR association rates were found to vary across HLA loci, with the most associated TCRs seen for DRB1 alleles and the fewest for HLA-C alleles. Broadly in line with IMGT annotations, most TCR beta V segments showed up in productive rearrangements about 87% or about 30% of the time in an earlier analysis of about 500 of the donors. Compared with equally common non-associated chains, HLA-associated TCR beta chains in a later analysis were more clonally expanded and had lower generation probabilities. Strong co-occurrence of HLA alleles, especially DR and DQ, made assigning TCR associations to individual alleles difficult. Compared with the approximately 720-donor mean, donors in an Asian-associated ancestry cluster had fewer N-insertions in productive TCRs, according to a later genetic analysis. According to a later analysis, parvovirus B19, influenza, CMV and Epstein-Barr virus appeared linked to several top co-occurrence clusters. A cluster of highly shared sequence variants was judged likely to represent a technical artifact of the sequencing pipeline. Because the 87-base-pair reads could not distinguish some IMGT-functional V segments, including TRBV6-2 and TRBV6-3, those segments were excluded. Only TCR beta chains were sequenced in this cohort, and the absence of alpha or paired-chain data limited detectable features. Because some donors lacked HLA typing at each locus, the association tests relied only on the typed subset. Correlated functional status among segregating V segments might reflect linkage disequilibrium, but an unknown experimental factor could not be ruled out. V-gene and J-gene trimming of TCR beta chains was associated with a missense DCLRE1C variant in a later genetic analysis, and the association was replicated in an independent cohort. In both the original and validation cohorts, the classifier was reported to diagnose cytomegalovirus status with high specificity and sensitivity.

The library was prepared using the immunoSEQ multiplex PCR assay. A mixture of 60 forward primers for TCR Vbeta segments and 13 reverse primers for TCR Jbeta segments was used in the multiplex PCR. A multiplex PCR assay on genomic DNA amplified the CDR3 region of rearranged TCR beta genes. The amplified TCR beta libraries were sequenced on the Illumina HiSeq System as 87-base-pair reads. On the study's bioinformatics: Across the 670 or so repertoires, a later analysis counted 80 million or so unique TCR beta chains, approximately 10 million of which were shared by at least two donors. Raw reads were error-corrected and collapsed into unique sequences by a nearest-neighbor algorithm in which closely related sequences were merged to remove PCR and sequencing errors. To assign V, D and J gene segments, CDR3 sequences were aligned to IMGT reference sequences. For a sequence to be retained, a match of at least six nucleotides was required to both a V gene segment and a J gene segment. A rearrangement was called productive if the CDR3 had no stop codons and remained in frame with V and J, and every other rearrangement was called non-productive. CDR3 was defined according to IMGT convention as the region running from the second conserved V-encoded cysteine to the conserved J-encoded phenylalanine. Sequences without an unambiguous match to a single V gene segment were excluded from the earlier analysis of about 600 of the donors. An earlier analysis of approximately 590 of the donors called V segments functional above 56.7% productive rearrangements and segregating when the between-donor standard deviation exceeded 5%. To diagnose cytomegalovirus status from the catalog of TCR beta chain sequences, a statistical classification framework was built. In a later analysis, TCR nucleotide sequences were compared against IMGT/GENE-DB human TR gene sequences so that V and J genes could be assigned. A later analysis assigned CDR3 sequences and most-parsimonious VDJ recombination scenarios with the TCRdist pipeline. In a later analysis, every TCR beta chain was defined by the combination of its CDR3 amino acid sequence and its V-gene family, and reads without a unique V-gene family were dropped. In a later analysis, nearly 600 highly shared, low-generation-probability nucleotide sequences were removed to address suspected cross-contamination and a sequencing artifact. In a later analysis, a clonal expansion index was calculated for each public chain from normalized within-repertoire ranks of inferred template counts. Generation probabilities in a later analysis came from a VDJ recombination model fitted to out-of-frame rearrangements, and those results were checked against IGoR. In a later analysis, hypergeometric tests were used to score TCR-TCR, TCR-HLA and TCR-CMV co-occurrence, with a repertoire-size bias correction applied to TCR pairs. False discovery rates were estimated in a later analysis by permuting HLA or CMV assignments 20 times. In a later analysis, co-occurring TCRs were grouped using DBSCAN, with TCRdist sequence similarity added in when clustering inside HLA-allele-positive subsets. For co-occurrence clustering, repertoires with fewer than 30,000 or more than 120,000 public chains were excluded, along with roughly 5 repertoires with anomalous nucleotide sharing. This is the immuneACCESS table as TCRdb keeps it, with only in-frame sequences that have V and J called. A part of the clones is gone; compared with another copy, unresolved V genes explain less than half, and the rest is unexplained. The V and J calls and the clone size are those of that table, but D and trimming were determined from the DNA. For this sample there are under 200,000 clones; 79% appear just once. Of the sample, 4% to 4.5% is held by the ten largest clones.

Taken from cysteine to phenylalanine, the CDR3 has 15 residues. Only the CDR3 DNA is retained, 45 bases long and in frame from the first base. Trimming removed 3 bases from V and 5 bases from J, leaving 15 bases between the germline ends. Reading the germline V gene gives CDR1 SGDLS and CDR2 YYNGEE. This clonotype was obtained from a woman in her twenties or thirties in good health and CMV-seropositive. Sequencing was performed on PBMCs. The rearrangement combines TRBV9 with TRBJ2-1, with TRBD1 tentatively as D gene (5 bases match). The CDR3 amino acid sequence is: CASSASGFKNNEQFF. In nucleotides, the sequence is TGTGCCAGCAGCGCCTCAGGGTTCAAGAACAATGAGCAGTTCTTC. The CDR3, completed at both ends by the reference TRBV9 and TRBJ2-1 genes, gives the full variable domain DSGVTQTPKHLITATGQRVTLRCSPRSGDLSVYWYQQSLDQGLQFLIQYYNGEERAKGNILERFSAQQFPDLHSELNLSSLELGDSALYFCASSASGFKNNEQFFGPGTRLTVL.